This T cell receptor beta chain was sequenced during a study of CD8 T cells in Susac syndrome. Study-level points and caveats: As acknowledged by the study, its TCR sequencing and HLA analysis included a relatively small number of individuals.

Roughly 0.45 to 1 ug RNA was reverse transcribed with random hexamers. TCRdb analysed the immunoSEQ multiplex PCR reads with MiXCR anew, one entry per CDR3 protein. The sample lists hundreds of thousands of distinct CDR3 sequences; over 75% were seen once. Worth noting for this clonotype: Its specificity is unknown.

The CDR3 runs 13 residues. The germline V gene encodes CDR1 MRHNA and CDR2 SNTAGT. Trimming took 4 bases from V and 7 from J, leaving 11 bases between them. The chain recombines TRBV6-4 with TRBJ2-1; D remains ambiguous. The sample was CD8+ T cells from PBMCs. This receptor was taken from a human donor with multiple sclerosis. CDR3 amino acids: CASSVDVANEQFF. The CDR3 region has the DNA TGTGCCAGCAGTGTCGATGTAGCTAATGAGCAGTTCTTC.